The rows below give T cell receptor beta chains drawn from one sample of a study of early stage breast cancer tumors. Method: immunoSEQ multiplex PCR; TCRdb's copy keeps in-frame clones and lacks some. The repertoire includes roughly 56,000 clones, around three quarters of them detected once, and nearly 3.5% sits in the top ten. Sequencing was performed on blood. The receptors were sampled from a person aged 30-39 years with breast cancer. CDR3s include the opening cysteine and the closing phenylalanine or tryptophan. D genes are given only for firm matches. Part of the rows lack a size; the others show once, few, many or a class for expanded clones.

D gene	clone size	V gene	J gene	CDR3 DNA	CDR3 protein
TRBD1	NA	TRBV2	TRBJ2-3	TGTGCCAGTATAAGGGACAGAAGCACAGATACGCAGTATTTT	CASIRDRSTDTQYF
TRBD1	NA	TRBV25-1	TRBJ2-5	TGTGCCAGCAGTGAATCATGGGGACAGGAAAGGGAGACCCAGTACTTC	CASSESWGQERETQYF
NA	NA	TRBV5-4	TRBJ2-3	TGTGCCAGCAGCCCGAGTAGCGGCAGCACAGATACGCAGTATTTT	CASSPSSGSTDTQYF
NA	NA	TRBV2	TRBJ2-5	TGTGCCAGCTCGACTAGAGCGGACCAGTACTTC	CASSTRADQYF
NA	NA	TRBV18	TRBJ1-2	TGTGCCAGCTCACCAACCTCCGGGACTGTAGGCTACACCTTC	CASSPTSGTVGYTF
TRBD1	NA	TRBV7-2	TRBJ2-3	TGTGCCAGCAGCTTAGTGGGGACAGGGAGCACAGATACGCAGTATTTT	CASSLVGTGSTDTQYF
NA	NA	TRBV27	TRBJ1-1	TGTGCCAGCAGTTTATCGCTCGGAGCTGAAGCTTTCTTT	CASSLSLGAEAFF
NA	NA	TRBV15	TRBJ2-3	TGTGCCACCAGCAGAGATATGGGGGTAACAGATACGCAGTATTTT	CATSRDMGVTDTQYF
TRBD1	NA	TRBV5-1	TRBJ2-2	TGCGCCAGCAGCCACGGGACAGGGAACACCGGGGAGCTGTTTTTT	CASSHGTGNTGELFF
NA	NA	TRBV30	TRBJ1-6	TGTGCCTGGACCAGGAGCTCCTATAATTCACCCCTCCACTTT	CAWTRSSYNSPLHF
NA	NA	TRBV5-4	TRBJ1-1	TGTGCCAGCAGCTTGGCTGCAGGGCCCACTGAAGCTTTCTTT	CASSLAAGPTEAFF
TRBD1	NA	TRBV7-8	TRBJ1-1	TGTGCCAGCAGCATCGGGACAGGAGACACTGAAGCTTTCTTT	CASSIGTGDTEAFF
TRBD1	few	TRBV27	TRBJ2-3	TGTGCCAGCAGTTTATCGTTAGGGGGCCGTTCAGATACGCAGTATTTT	CASSLSLGGRSDTQYF
TRBD2	NA	TRBV5-1	TRBJ2-1	TGCGCCAGCGGGGTTACTAGCGGGGGTTCCTACAATGAGCAGTTCTTC	CASGVTSGGSYNEQFF
NA	NA	TRBV29-1	TRBJ2-3	TGCAGCGTTGCTAGGAACGAGCAAGATACGCAGTATTTT	CSVARNEQDTQYF
NA	NA	TRBV5-1	TRBJ2-7	TGCGCCAGCAGCTTGGCCCCGGGGAGGACCTTCGAGCAGTACTTC	CASSLAPGRTFEQYF
TRBD2	NA	TRBV7-2	TRBJ2-7	TGTGCCAGCAGCTCGCAGCGGGGCAGGGCCTACGAGCAGTACTTC	CASSSQRGRAYEQYF
NA	NA	TRBV15	TRBJ1-3	TGTGCCACCAGCAGAGATCTGCAGCTTGGAAACACCATATATTTT	CATSRDLQLGNTIYF
TRBD2	NA	TRBV5-4	TRBJ2-3	TGTGCCAGCAGCTTCCGGCTAGCGGGAGTCGACACAGATACGCAGTATTTT	CASSFRLAGVDTDTQYF
NA	NA	TRBV19	TRBJ1-1	TGTGCCAGTAGTATTCAGGGAGGATTTACGGACACTGAAGCTTTCTTT	CASSIQGGFTDTEAFF
TRBD2	NA	TRBV14	TRBJ2-1	TGTGCCAGCAGCGGGCGGACTAGCGGGCTTTACAATGAGCAGTTCTTC	CASSGRTSGLYNEQFF
TRBD2	NA	TRBV5-1	TRBJ2-3	TGCGCCAGCAGCCGCGGACTAGCGGGAGGACGGGATACGCAGTATTTT	CASSRGLAGGRDTQYF
NA	NA	TRBV7-7	TRBJ2-1	TGTGCTAGCAGCCCCGACTCTTATGAGCAGTTCTTC	CASSPDSYEQFF
NA	once	TRBV5-1	TRBJ2-5	TGCGCCAGCAGCTTGGGGGTGCGGGTCCCTAGGGAGACCCAGTACTTC	CASSLGVRVPRETQYF
NA	NA	TRBV6-1	TRBJ2-7	TGTGCCAGCAGTGAAAGTTTAGCGGCCTCTTACGAGCAGTACTTC	CASSESLAASYEQYF
NA	NA	TRBV18	TRBJ2-7	TGTGCCAGCTCATATAGGGACGGACGGTCGAGCTCCTACGAGCAGTACTTC	CASSYRDGRSSSYEQYF
NA	NA	TRBV25-1	TRBJ1-4	TGTGCCAGCAGTATGATGGGCAGGAGGGGTGAAAAACTGTTTTTT	CASSMMGRRGEKLFF